These 13 T cell receptor beta chains were sequenced from one sample in a study of OX40 agonist ivuxolimab in advanced cancers. Assay used: immunoSEQ multiplex PCR; TCRdb lists only in-frame clones, some missing. The sample yields 20,000 or so clones, 60% to 80% seen once. Material: CD4+ or CD8+ T cells sorted from blood, obtained in a trial of the OX40 agonist ivuxolimab. These receptors were taken from an adult with an advanced solid tumor such as melanoma, head and neck, liver or kidney cancer.

Notes on this clone: At one end the junction does not follow the germline gene, possibly because of a read error. The CDR3 sequence: CASSPRGLADEEAQYF. The CDR3 region has the DNA TGTGCCAGCAGCCCCAGGGGACTAGCGGATGAAGAGGCCCAGTACTTC. This rearrangement joins TRBV7-2 to TRBJ2-5; 11 bases fit TRBD2. Germline V gives CDR1 SGHTA, CDR2 FQGNSA. The CDR3 totals 16 residues.

This clone was seen at least ten times. The chain has TRBV29-1 and TRBJ2-1, with TRBD2 identical over 9 bases. The CDR3 runs to 13 residues. Trimming took 4 bases from V and 3 from J; bases not matched to a gene: 1. Germline V lookup: CDR1 SQVTM, CDR2 ANQGSEA. The CDR3 DNA reads as TGCAGCGTTGTAGCGGGAGACTACAATGAGCAGTTCTTC. Translation: CSVVAGDYNEQFF.

The V and J genes are TRBV30 and TRBJ1-2; possible D gene TRBD1, 6 bases. Germline CDR1 GTSNPN, CDR2 SVGIG (reference sequence). CDR3 size: 13 residues. V lost 0 bases, J lost 7 bases, and 12 bases lay in between. CDR3 in DNA: TGTGCCTGGAGTGTGGGGGGGGCTGCTGGCTACACCTTC. This sequence encodes CAWSVGGAAGYTF.

A few counts support this clone. The rearrangement joins TRBV28 to TRBJ1-3, with TRBD1 matching 8 bases. This CDR3 comprises 17 residues. CDR1 and CDR2 (germline): MDHEN, SYDVKM. With 7 bases clipped from V and 0 bases from J, the junction kept 11 bases outside the gene matches. CDR3 loop: CASTPRGDRNSGNTIYF. CDR3 coding DNA: TGTGCCAGCACCCCAAGGGGGGACAGGAACTCTGGAAACACCATATATTTT.

The J gene is TRBJ1-4, the V gene TRBV9, with TRBD1 identical over 7 bases. The V gene's germline CDR1 is SGDLS and CDR2 YYNGEE. The V gene end was trimmed by 0 bases and the J gene end by 5 bases; junction bases not matched to a gene: 10. CDR3 length equals 17 residues. The CDR3 loop is CASSVGGSGTVNEKLFF. In DNA, the CDR3 is TGTGCCAGCAGCGTAGGTGGGTCCGGGACAGTGAATGAAAAACTGTTTTTT.

The table lists this clone with a count of one. The genes are TRBV27 and TRBJ1-2; D is possibly TRBD1 (5 bases). CDR3 length: 14 amino acids. V gave up 4 bases and J gave up 3 bases, with 12 bases separating them. Germline CDR1 and CDR2: MNHEY and SMNVEV (reference sequence). The chain's CDR3 is CASSSPGTDYGYTF. DNA of the CDR3: TGTGCCAGCAGTTCCCCCGGGACGGACTATGGCTACACCTTC.

This rearrangement joins TRBV5-4 to TRBJ2-3; D perhaps matches TRBD2 (7 bases). The V gene's germline CDR1 is SGHNT and CDR2 YYREEE (reference sequence). Trimming took off 2 bases at V and 5 bases at J, with 21 bases between the two ends. The CDR3 covers 17 residues. The CDR3 DNA reads TGTGCCAGCAGCTTTTTGAAGGCAGGGAGGGGGGAAGATACGCAGTATTTT. It yields the protein CASSFLKAGRGEDTQYF.

The chain carries TRBV2 and TRBJ1-3, with a weak D call TRBD1 (6 bases). Between the trimmed V and J ends, which lost 4 bases and 4 bases, there was a span of 8 bases. Germline assignment: CDR1 SNHLY and CDR2 FYNNEI. CDR3 length: 13 residues. The CDR3 DNA reads TGTGCCAGCAGTGTTGGGACAGGAAACACCATATATTTT. This codes for CASSVGTGNTIYF.

By frequency in the sample, this clone is medium-sized. This chain links TRBV7-9 with TRBJ2-5; 7 bases agree with TRBD2. This CDR3 has 16 residues. The V gene's germline CDR1 is SEHNR and CDR2 FQNEAQ (reference sequence). The V gene end was trimmed by 4 bases and the J gene end by 0 bases; junction bases not matched to a gene: 8. CDR3 DNA: TGTGCCAGCAGCTCACCGGGCGGGAGTGACCAAGAGACCCAGTACTTC. This codes for CASSSPGGSDQETQYF.

As DNA, the CDR3 is TGTGCCAGCAGCCCATGGACTAGCGGGGCCTCCTACAATGAGCAGTTCTTC. Residues: CASSPWTSGASYNEQFF. The chain recombines TRBV7-6 with TRBJ2-1; TRBD2 aligns across 12 bases. After removal of 5 bases from V and 0 bases from J, the junction contained 5 bases not matched to a gene. CDR3 length: 17 residues. CDR1 and CDR2 (germline): SGHVS, FNYEAQ.

This chain links TRBV20-1 with TRBJ2-1; 7 bases fit TRBD2. V was clipped by 6 bases and J by 10 bases; unmatched bases: 6. Germline V gene lookup returns CDR1 DFQATT and CDR2 SNEGSKA (reference sequence). The CDR3 runs to 11 residues. This chain's CDR3 is CSARTSLEQFF. The CDR3 region has the DNA TGCAGTGCCCGGACTAGTTTGGAGCAGTTCTTC.

This chain connects TRBV19 to TRBJ1-3; D not certain. The CDR3 has 15 residues. V lost 6 bases and J 4 bases, leaving 16 bases between the germline ends. Germline V CDR1 and CDR2: LNHDA, SQIVND (reference sequence). CDR3 sequence reads: CASSSFEEYGNTIYF. For the CDR3, the DNA is TGTGCCAGTAGCTCTTTCGAGGAATACGGAAACACCATATATTTT.

V is TRBV7-9 and J is TRBJ2-7, with 8 bases aligning to TRBD2. Germline V gene sequence: CDR1 SEHNR, CDR2 FQNEAQ (reference sequence). J lost 2 bases, V lost 7 bases, and 7 bases had no gene match. This CDR3 is built from 14 residues. CDR3 amino acids: CASNPGLGAYEQYF. CDR3 nucleotides: TGTGCCAGCAACCCGGGACTAGGGGCCTACGAGCAGTACTTC.